This is a list of T cell receptor beta chains from one sample in a study of T cell changes during pregnancy in multiple sclerosis. Produced via immunoSEQ multiplex PCR; TCRdb's table is partial and in-frame only. The sample lists some 83,000 clones; about nine tenths were seen once. Source: PBMCs, taken in the first trimester of pregnancy. The receptor set was obtained from a female donor in good health, serving as a control in a pregnancy study. Some clones in this sample may be carry-over from other donors' samples. The CDR3 runs from the conserved cysteine through the conserved F or W. The D gene is left open where the match is weak. Clone sizes are given selectively: once, few, many, or a class where the clone is expanded.

>TRBJ2-3|TRBV28|TRBD1|once
CASEETGLSLSTDTQYF
TGTGCCAGCGAGGAGACAGGGCTTTCCCTTAGCACAGATACGCAGTATTTT
>TRBJ2-1|TRBV29-1|TRBD1|NA
CSVEAHRGSSSYNEQFF
TGCAGCGTTGAGGCTCACAGGGGGTCCAGCTCCTACAATGAGCAGTTCTTC
>TRBJ1-6|TRBV28|TRBD1|NA
CASSFLQGGDPYNSPLHF
TGTGCCAGCAGTTTCCTACAGGGGGGCGATCCCTATAATTCACCCCTCCACTTT
>TRBJ2-7|TRBV7-2|TRBD1|NA
CASSSPRTGVLVEQYF
TGTGCCAGCAGCTCTCCTCGGACAGGCGTCCTTGTCGAGCAGTACTTC
>TRBJ2-3|TRBV7-9|TRBD2|NA
CASSVTILAEATDTQYF
TGTGCCAGCAGCGTTACAATTCTAGCGGAGGCCACAGATACGCAGTATTTT
>TRBJ2-5|TRBV11-2|TRBD2|once
CASSSLTSGPYQETQYF
TGTGCCAGCAGCTCGCTTACTAGCGGGCCTTACCAAGAGACCCAGTACTTC
>TRBJ2-7|TRBV18|TRBD2|NA
CASSPTLKGLAVGEQYF
TGTGCCAGCTCACCAACGCTTAAGGGACTAGCCGTAGGCGAGCAGTACTTC
>TRBJ2-5|TRBV28|NA|NA
CASNRQVQETQYF
TGTGCCAGCAATCGACAGGTCCAAGAGACCCAGTACTTC
>TRBJ1-1|TRBV5-2|NA|NA
CASSQDRTNTEAFF
TGCGCCAGCAGCCAAGACAGGACGAACACTGAAGCTTTCTTT
>TRBJ2-5|TRBV28|NA|NA
CASSSYRETQYF
TGTGCCAGCAGCAGTTACAGGGAGACCCAGTACTTC
>TRBJ2-2|TRBV20-1|TRBD2|few
CSLAGTGELFF
TGCAGTCTAGCGGGCACCGGGGAGCTGTTTTTT
>TRBJ1-1|TRBV2|NA|NA
CASSWDTTWEAFF
TGTGCCAGCAGTTGGGACACCACATGGGAAGCTTTCTTT
>TRBJ2-2|TRBV6-1|NA|NA
CASMAPNTGELFF
TGTGCCAGCATGGCCCCGAACACCGGGGAGCTGTTTTTT
>TRBJ2-1|TRBV27|TRBD2|NA
CASTPGTSGANEQFF
TGTGCCAGCACCCCAGGGACTAGCGGGGCGAATGAGCAGTTCTTC
>TRBJ2-7|TRBV15|TRBD2|NA
CATSYATSGSGEQYF
TGTGCCACCAGCTATGCGACTAGCGGGAGCGGGGAGCAGTACTTC
>TRBJ1-2|TRBV9|TRBD1|NA
CASSATGNYGYTF
TGTGCCAGCAGCGCGACAGGGAACTATGGCTACACCTTC
>TRBJ2-2|TRBV6-1|NA|NA
CASIRGRNTGELFF
TGTGCCAGCATTAGAGGGAGGAACACCGGGGAGCTGTTTTTT
>TRBJ1-6|TRBV9|NA|once
CASSSRQDRNSPLHF
TGTGCCAGCAGCTCCCGTCAAGATCGGAATTCACCCCTCCACTTT
>TRBJ2-2|TRBV11-2|TRBD2|NA
CASSTGTSGGELFF
TGTGCCAGCAGCACCGGGACTAGCGGGGGGGAGCTGTTTTTT
>TRBJ2-5|TRBV19|TRBD2|NA
CASSKGGFEETQYF
TGTGCCAGTAGTAAGGGAGGGTTCGAGGAGACCCAGTACTTC
>TRBJ2-3|TRBV2|NA|NA
CASSMAWSTDTQYF
TGTGCCAGCAGTATGGCTTGGAGCACAGATACGCAGTATTTT
>TRBJ2-1|TRBV4-3|TRBD2|NA
CASSQDQLAGGVSYNEQFF
TGCGCCAGCAGCCAAGACCAACTAGCGGGAGGAGTATCCTACAATGAGCAGTTCTTC
>TRBJ2-1|TRBV27|NA|NA
CASSLPDWNEQFF
TGTGCCAGCAGTTTACCCGACTGGAATGAGCAGTTCTTC
>TRBJ2-7|TRBV5-6|NA|NA
CASSLGVGYYEQYF
TGTGCCAGCAGCTTGGGTGTCGGGTACTACGAGCAGTACTTC
>TRBJ2-2|TRBV7-9|NA|NA
CASSSAGAGELFF
TGTGCCAGCAGCTCCGCAGGGGCCGGGGAGCTGTTTTTT
>TRBJ1-6|TRBV10-1|NA|few
CASSVENSPLHF
TGCGCCAGCAGTGTTGAGAATTCACCCCTCCACTTT
>TRBJ1-1|TRBV4-1|NA|NA
CASSQSPGPNTEAFF
TGCGCCAGCAGCCAAAGCCCGGGTCCGAACACTGAAGCTTTCTTT
>TRBJ1-1|TRBV28|NA|NA
CASSSLINTEAFF
TGTGCCAGCAGTTCACTAATCAACACTGAAGCTTTCTTT
>TRBJ2-1|TRBV23-1|NA|NA
CASSQERLLWHEQFF
TGCGCCAGCAGTCAAGAGCGGTTGTTATGGCATGAGCAGTTCTTC
>TRBJ1-4|TRBV10-1|TRBD1|NA
CASSPGTGGFREKLFF
TGCGCCAGCAGTCCCGGGACAGGGGGCTTTCGCGAAAAACTGTTTTTT
>TRBJ2-7|TRBV7-9|NA|once
CASSLWAPIGVYEQYF
TGTGCCAGCAGCTTATGGGCCCCAATCGGGGTTTACGAGCAGTACTTC
>TRBJ1-1|TRBV9|TRBD1|NA
CASSVQGQPPMNTEAFF
TGTGCCAGCAGCGTCCAGGGACAGCCCCCCATGAACACTGAAGCTTTCTTT
>TRBJ2-2|TRBV4-1|TRBD2|once
CASSQALAGGTGELFF
TGCGCCAGCAGCCAAGCGCTAGCGGGGGGAACCGGGGAGCTGTTTTTT
>TRBJ2-7|TRBV29-1|TRBD1|NA
CSVEGRQGQRGYEQYF
TGCAGCGTTGAGGGCAGACAGGGCCAAAGGGGCTACGAGCAGTACTTC
>TRBJ2-3|TRBV7-9|NA|NA
CATGNSHTQYF
TGTGCCACCGGGAATTCCCATACGCAGTATTTT
>TRBJ2-7|TRBV10-2|NA|NA
CASSESQGGLREQYF
TGCGCCAGCAGTGAGTCTCAGGGGGGCCTTCGCGAGCAGTACTTC
>TRBJ2-1|TRBV4-2|NA|NA
CASSQGTQVEQFF
TGTGCCAGCAGCCAAGGAACCCAGGTTGAGCAGTTCTTC
>TRBJ2-7|TRBV5-4|TRBD1|few
CASSVGQGRQYF
TGTGCCAGCAGCGTCGGACAGGGACGGCAGTACTTC
>TRBJ2-7|TRBV30|TRBD2|NA
CAWSKGLAGGVQYF
TGTGCCTGGAGTAAGGGACTAGCGGGAGGTGTGCAGTACTTC
>TRBJ1-1|TRBV27|NA|NA
CASSLDGGNTEAFF
TGTGCCAGCAGCCTGGACGGGGGGAACACTGAAGCTTTCTTT
>TRBJ1-2|TRBV5-6|NA|NA
CASSLDGYGYTF
TGTGCCAGCAGCTTGGACGGGTATGGCTACACCTTC
>TRBJ1-4|TRBV19|NA|NA
CASTGDTGIEKLFF
TGTGCCAGTACCGGAGACACGGGGATAGAAAAACTGTTTTTT
>TRBJ1-2|TRBV5-5|TRBD1|NA
CASSLAAGGNYGYTF
TGTGCCAGCAGCTTGGCCGCAGGGGGGAACTATGGCTACACCTTC
>TRBJ2-1|TRBV4-1|TRBD2|NA
CASSRTLAVNEQFF
TGCGCCAGCAGCCGGACCCTAGCGGTGAATGAGCAGTTCTTC
>TRBJ2-7|TRBV28|NA|once
CASSPDGGAYEQYF
TGTGCCAGCAGTCCCGACGGAGGAGCCTACGAGCAGTACTTC
>TRBJ2-1|TRBV27|NA|NA
CASSLFAPGPYNEQFF
TGTGCCAGCAGTTTATTCGCCCCTGGGCCCTACAATGAGCAGTTCTTC